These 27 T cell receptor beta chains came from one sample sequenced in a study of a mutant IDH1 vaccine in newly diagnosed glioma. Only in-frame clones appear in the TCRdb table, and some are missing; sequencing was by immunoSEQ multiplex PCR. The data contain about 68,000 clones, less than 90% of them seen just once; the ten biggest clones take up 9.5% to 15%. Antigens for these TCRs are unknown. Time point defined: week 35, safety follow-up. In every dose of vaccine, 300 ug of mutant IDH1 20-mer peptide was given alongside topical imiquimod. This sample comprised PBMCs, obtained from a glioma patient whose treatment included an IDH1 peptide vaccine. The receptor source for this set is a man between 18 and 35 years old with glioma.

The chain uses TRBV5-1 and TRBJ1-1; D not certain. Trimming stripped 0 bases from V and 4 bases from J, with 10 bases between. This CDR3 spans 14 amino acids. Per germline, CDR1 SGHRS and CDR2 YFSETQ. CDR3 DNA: TGCGCCAGCAGCTTGGATAGGGTCGGCACTGAAGCTTTCTTT. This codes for CASSLDRVGTEAFF.

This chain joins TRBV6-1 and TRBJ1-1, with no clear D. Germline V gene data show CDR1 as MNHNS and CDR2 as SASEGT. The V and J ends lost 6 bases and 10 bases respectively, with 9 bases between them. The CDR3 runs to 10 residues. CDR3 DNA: TGTGCCAGCAGGGCTCCAGGAGCTTTCTTT. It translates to CASRAPGAFF.

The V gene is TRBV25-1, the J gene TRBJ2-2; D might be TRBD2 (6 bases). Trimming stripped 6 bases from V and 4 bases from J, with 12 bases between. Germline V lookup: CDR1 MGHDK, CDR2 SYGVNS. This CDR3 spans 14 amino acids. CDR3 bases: TGTGCCAGCAGCCAAATGGGGGGCACCGGGGAGCTGTTTTTT. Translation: CASSQMGGTGELFF.

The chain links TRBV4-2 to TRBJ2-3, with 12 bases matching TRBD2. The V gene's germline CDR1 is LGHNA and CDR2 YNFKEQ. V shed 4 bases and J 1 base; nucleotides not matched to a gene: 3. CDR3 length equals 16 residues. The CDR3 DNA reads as TGTGCCAGCAGCCTGTGGACTAGCGGGGGCACAGATACGCAGTATTTT. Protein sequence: CASSLWTSGGTDTQYF.

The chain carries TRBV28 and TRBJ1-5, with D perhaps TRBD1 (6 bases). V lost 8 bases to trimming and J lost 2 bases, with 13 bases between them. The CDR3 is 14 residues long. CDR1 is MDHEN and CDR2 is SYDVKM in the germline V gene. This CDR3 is CASQKTGGNQPQHF. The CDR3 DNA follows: TGTGCCAGCCAAAAGACAGGAGGCAATCAGCCCCAGCATTTT.

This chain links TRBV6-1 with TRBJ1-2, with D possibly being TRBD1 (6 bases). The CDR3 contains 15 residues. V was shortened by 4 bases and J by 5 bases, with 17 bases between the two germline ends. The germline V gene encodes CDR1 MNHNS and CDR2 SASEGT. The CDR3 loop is CASSGYREGGYGYTF. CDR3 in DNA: TGTGCCAGCAGTGGCTACAGGGAAGGGGGGTATGGCTACACCTTC.

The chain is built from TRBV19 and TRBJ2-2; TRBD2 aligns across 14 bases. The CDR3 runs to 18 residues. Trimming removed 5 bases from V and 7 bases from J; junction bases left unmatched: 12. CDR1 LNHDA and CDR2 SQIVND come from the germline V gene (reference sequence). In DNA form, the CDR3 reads TGTGCCAGTAGTCCCCGACTAGCGGGAGGGCCGGTGGGCGGGGAGCTGTTTTTT. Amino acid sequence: CASSPRLAGGPVGGELFF.

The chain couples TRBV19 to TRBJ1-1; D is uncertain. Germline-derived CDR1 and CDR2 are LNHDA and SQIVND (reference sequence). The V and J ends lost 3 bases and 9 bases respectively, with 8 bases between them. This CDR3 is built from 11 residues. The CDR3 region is CASSILKQAFF. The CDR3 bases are TGTGCCAGTAGTATCCTCAAACAAGCTTTCTTT.

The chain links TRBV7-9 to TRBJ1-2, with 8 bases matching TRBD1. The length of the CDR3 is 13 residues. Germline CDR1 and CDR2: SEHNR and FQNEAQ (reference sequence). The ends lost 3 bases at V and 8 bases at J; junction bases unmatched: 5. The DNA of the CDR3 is TGTGCCAGCAGCTTTTCCGGACAGGGAGGCTACACCTTC. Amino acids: CASSFSGQGGYTF.

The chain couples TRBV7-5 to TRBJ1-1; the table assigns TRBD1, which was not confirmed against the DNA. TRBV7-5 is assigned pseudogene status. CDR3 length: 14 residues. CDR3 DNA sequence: TGTGCCAGCAGCTTAAGCGACAGGAACACTGAAGCTTTCTTT. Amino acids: CASSLSDRNTEAFF.

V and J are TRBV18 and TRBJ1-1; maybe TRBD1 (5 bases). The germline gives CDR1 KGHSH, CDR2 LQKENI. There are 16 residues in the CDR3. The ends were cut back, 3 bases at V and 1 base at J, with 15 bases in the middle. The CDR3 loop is CASSPRGDPRNTEAFF. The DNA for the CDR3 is TGTGCCAGCTCACCGCGGGGGGACCCTCGGAACACTGAAGCTTTCTTT.

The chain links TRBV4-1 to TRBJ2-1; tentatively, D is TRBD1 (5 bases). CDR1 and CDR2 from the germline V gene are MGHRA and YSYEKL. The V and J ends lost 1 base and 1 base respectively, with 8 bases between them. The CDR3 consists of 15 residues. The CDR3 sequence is CASSQGAGSYNEQFF. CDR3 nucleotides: TGCGCCAGCAGCCAAGGGGCAGGGTCCTACAATGAGCAGTTCTTC.

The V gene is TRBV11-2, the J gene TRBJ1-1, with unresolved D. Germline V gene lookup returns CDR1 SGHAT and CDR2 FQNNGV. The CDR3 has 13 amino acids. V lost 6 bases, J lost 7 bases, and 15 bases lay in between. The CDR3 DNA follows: TGTGCCAGCAGGACAAGGACGGGGAATGAAGCTTTCTTT. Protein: CASRTRTGNEAFF.

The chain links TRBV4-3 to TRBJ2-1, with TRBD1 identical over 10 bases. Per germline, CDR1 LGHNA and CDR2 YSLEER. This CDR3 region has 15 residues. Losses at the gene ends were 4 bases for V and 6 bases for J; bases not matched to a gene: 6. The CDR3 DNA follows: TGCGCCAGCAGCCCCGGGACAGGGGTCCCCAATGAGCAGTTCTTC. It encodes CASSPGTGVPNEQFF.

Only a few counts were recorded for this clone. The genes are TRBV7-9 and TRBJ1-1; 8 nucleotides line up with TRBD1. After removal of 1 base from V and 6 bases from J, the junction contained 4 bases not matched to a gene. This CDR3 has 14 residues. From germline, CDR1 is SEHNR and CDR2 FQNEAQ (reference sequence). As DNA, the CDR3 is TGTGCCAGCAGCTTAGGACAGGGGATCCCTGAAGCTTTCTTT. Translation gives CASSLGQGIPEAFF.

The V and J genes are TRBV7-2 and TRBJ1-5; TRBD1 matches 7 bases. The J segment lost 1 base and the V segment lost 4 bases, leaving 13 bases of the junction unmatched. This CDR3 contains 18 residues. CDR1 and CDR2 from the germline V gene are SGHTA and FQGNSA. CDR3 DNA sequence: TGTGCCAGCAGCTCGAGACAGGGAAGGCAGAAGAGCAATCAGCCCCAGCATTTT. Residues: CASSSRQGRQKSNQPQHF.

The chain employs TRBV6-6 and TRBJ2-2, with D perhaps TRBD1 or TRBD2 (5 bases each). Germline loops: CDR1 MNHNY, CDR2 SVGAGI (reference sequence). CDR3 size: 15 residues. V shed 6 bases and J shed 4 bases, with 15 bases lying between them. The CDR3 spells CASSSTGATTGELFF. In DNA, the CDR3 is TGTGCCAGCAGCTCGACCGGGGCGACCACCGGGGAGCTGTTTTTT.

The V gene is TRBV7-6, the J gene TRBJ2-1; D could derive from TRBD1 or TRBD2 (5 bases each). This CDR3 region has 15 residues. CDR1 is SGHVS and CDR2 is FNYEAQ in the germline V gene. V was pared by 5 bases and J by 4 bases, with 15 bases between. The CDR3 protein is CASSLEWGTYNEQFF. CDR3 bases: TGTGCCAGCAGCCTCGAATGGGGGACGTACAATGAGCAGTTCTTC.

In DNA form, the CDR3 reads TGTGCCAGCAGTCTCACCCAAAACACTGAAGCTTTCTTT. Protein sequence: CASSLTQNTEAFF. This chain links TRBV2 with TRBJ1-1, with D unclear. The CDR3 sequence is 13 residues long. V shed 5 bases and J shed 2 bases, with 9 bases lying between them. Germline V gives CDR1 SNHLY, CDR2 FYNNEI. The whole variable domain, filled in from reference TRBV2 and TRBJ1-1, reads EPEVTQTPSHQVTQMGQEVILRCVPISNHLYFYWYRQILGQKVEFLVSFYNNEISEKSEIFDDQFSVERPDGSNFTLKIRSTKLEDSAMYFCASSLTQNTEAFFGQGTRLTVV.

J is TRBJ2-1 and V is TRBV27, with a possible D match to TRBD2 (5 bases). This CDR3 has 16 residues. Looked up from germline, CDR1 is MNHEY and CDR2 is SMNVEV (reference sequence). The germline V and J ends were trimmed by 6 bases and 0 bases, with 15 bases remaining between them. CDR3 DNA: TGTGCCAGCAGCCCTACTAGACCCAGCTCCTACAATGAGCAGTTCTTC. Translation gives CASSPTRPSSYNEQFF.

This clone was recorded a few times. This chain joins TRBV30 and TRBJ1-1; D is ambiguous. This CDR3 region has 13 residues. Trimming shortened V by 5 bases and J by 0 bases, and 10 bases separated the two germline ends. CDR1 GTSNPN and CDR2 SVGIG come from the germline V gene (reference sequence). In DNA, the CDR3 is TGTGCCTGGGACTATAATCTGAACACTGAAGCTTTCTTT. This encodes CAWDYNLNTEAFF.

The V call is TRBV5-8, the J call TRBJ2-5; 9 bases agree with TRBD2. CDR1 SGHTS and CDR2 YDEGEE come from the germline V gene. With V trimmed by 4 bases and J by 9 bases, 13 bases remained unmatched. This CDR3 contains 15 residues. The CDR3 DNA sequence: TGTGCCAGCAGCCCCTTGGTAGCGGGAGAACGGCCCCAGTACTTC. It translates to CASSPLVAGERPQYF.

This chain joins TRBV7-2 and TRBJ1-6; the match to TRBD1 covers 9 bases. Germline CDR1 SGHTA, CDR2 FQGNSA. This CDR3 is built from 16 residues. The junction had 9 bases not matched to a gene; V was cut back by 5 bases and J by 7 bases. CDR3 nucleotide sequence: TGTGCCAGCAGCACATGGACGACAGGGGGGAATTCACCCCTCCACTTT. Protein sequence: CASSTWTTGGNSPLHF.

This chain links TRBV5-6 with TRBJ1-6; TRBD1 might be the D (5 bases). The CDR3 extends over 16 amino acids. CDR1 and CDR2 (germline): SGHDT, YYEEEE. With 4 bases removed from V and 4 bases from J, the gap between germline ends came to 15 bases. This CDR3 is CASSPRGGRYNSPLHF. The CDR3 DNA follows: TGTGCCAGCAGCCCCCGGGGGGGACGGTATAATTCACCCCTCCACTTT.

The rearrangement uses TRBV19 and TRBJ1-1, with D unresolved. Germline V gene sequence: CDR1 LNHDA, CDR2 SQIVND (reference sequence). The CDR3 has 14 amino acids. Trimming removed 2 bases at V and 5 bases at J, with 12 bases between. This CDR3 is CASSITGAVTEAFF. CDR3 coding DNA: TGTGCCAGTAGTATAACCGGTGCGGTGACTGAAGCTTTCTTT.

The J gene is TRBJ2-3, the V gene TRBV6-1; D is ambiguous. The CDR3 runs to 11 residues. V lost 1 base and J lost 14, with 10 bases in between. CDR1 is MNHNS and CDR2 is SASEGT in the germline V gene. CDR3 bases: TGTGCCAGCAGTGAAGACTGGGTAAGGTATTTT. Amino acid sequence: CASSEDWVRYF.

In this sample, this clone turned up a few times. CDR3: CASSTANRASEAFF. The CDR3 DNA follows: TGTGCCAGCAGCACAGCTAACAGGGCCTCTGAAGCTTTCTTT. The V and J genes are TRBV7-9 and TRBJ1-1; weak D call: TRBD1 (6 bases). Germline V gene lookup returns CDR1 SEHNR and CDR2 FQNEAQ (reference sequence). The CDR3 extends over 14 amino acids. V was pared by 5 bases and J by 6 bases, with 16 bases between.